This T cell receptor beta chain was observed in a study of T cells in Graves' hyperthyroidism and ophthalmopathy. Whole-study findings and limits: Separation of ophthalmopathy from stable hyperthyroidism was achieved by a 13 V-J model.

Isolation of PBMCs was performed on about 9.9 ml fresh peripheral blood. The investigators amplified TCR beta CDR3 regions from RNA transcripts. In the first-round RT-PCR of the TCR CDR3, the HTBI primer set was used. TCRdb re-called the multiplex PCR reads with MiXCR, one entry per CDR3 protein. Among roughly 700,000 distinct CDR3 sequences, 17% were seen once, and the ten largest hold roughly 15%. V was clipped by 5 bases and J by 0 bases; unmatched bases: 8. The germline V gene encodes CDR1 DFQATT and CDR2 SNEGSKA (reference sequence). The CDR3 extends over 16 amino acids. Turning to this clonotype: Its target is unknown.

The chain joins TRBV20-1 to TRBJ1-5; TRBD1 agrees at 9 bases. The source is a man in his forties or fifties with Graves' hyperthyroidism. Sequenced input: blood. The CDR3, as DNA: TGCAGTGCTTTCATGCGACAGGGGGATAGCAATCAGCCCCAGCATTTT. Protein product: CSAFMRQGDSNQPQHF.